The table lists the clone carrying this TCR beta chain with a few counts. The antigen is undetermined. PCR amplification relied on 60 Vbeta primers (plus 13 Jbeta primers). The method was immunoSEQ multiplex PCR; TCRdb's version includes in-frame clones alone and lacks a portion of them. In the table there are fewer than 150,000 clones, 70% to 80% of which are singletons. The sample comes from a study of cytomegalovirus exposure and HLA in healthy donors. Findings of the study overall: Most likely, a cluster of highly shared sequence variants arose as a sequencing artifact.

Sample: PBMCs. The TCR was taken from a woman between 45 and 60 years old in good health and CMV-seronegative.

The chain's CDR3 is CASSVGITDEQFF. The CDR3 DNA reads TGCGCCAGCAGCGTCGGGATAACGGATGAGCAGTTCTTC. The chain is built from TRBV5-1 and TRBJ2-1; tentative D call: TRBD2 (5 bases). The germline V and J ends were trimmed by 4 bases and 8 bases, with 13 bases remaining between them. Germline V gene data show CDR1 as SGHRS and CDR2 as YFSETQ. There are 13 residues in the CDR3.